This T cell receptor (beta chain) was identified in a study of T cell responses to AZD1222 COVID-19 vaccine. Turning to this clone: Its antigen is undetermined.

The ends lost 5 bases at V and 3 bases at J; junction bases unmatched: 9. The length of the CDR3 is 16 residues. Germline V gives CDR1 LGHDT, CDR2 YNNKEL (reference sequence). The method was immunoSEQ multiplex PCR; TCRdb's version includes in-frame clones alone and lacks a portion of them. Seen here are fewer than 150,000 clones, around 89% observed once, and the top ten hold 7.1%. Study results and caveats: None of the repertoires were sampled until the peak T cell response had passed. Reports indicate that nearly half of spike-specific TCRs are directed at unmutated variant regions. Breadth and depth of Spike-specific TCRs rose after two AZD1222 doses. Donors were mostly white British, more females; clonal diversity possibly underestimated.

This specimen consisted of peripheral blood, obtained 28 days after the second AZD1222 dose. The V call is TRBV3-1 (or the pseudogene TRBV3-2), the J call TRBJ2-2; TRBD1 agrees at 7 bases. The source is an adult who received the AZD1222 COVID-19 vaccine. The CDR3 sequence: CASSDLTGYDTGELFF. Written as DNA, the CDR3 is TGTGCCAGCAGCGATCTGACAGGGTATGACACCGGGGAGCTGTTTTTT.